What follows are 17 T cell receptor beta chains derived from one specimen sequenced in a study of CD8+CD57+ T cells in acquired aplastic anemia. The template used for profiling TCR beta VDJ and CDR3 was genomic DNA. TCRdb itself ran the reads through MiXCR, one entry per CDR3 protein. The sample holds 150,000 or so distinct CDR3 sequences; just under 65% are singletons and the top ten take less than 55%. What was sequenced was sorted CD4+, CD8+, or CD8+CD57+ T cells (not recorded which) from PBMCs. The source is a human donor in good health.

The chain combines TRBV2 with TRBJ2-1; 8 bases are a match to TRBD1. The V gene's germline CDR1 is SNHLY and CDR2 FYNNEI. CDR3 length: 15 residues. V shed 5 bases and J 12 bases; nucleotides not matched to a gene: 15. CDR3 loop: CASSTTGTGGSRQFF. The CDR3 region has the DNA TGTGCCAGCAGTACCACCGGGACAGGCGGCTCGAGGCAGTTCTTC.

The chain combines TRBV5-1 with TRBJ2-2; TRBD1 is a possible D gene (6 bases). The CDR3 consists of 14 residues. V shed 4 bases and J shed 3 bases, with 10 bases lying between them. Germline assignment: CDR1 SGHRS and CDR2 YFSETQ. Written as DNA, the CDR3 is TGCGCCAGCAGCGTGCAGGGGTACACCGGGGAGCTGTTTTTT. Translating it yields CASSVQGYTGELFF.

The chain links TRBV12-3 or TRBV12-4 to TRBJ1-1, with TRBD1 identical over 7 bases. The CDR3 sequence is 17 residues long. Trimming took 7 bases from V and 2 from J; bases not matched to a gene: 16. The DNA of the CDR3 is TGTGCCAGCACCTATATACTCCGACAGGGAAGAAACACTGAAGCTTTCTTT. This sequence encodes CASTYILRQGRNTEAFF.

This clonotype was seen a single time. This chain links TRBV5-1 with TRBJ2-2; D is unclear. The CDR3 contains 16 residues. Germline V gene sequence: CDR1 SGHRS, CDR2 YFSETQ. Trimming pared 1 base from V and 0 bases from J, leaving 10 bases between. The CDR3 DNA follows: TGCGCCAGCAGCTTGACAAGGGATCCGAACACCGGGGAGCTGTTTTTT. Its translation is CASSLTRDPNTGELFF.

This sequence joins TRBV7-9 and TRBJ2-1; weak D call: TRBD2 (6 bases). The germline V gene encodes CDR1 SEHNR and CDR2 FQNEAQ (reference sequence). The V gene lost 5 bases and the J gene lost 5 bases, with 10 bases spanning the gap. This CDR3 contains 13 residues. This chain's CDR3 is CASSEGLDNEQFF. CDR3 nucleotides: TGTGCCAGCAGCGAGGGACTGGACAATGAGCAGTTCTTC. Filled out from reference TRBV7-9 and TRBJ2-1, the complete variable domain reads DTGVSQNPRHKITKRGQNVTFRCDPISEHNRLYWYRQTLGQGPEFLTYFQNEAQLEKSRLLSDRFSAERPKGSFSTLEIQRTEQGDSAMYLCASSEGLDNEQFFGPGTRLTVL.

This clonotype was observed a handful of times. The chain combines TRBV7-2 with TRBJ1-2; 9 bases are a match to TRBD1. Unmatched junction bases numbered 4, after V lost 4 bases and J lost 4 bases. There are 14 residues in the CDR3. Germline CDR1 is SGHTA and CDR2 is FQGNSA. The CDR3 sequence is CASSWGQGAYGYTF. The CDR3 DNA sequence: TGTGCCAGCAGCTGGGGACAGGGAGCCTATGGCTACACCTTC.

This rearrangement joins TRBV9 to TRBJ1-2; D remains unclear. This CDR3 is 13 amino acids long. Germline V lookup: CDR1 SGDLS, CDR2 YYNGEE. The V end lost 3 bases, the J end lost 9 bases, and 15 bases lay between the germline ends. The CDR3 bases are TGTGCCAGCAGCGGATCTACTAGCGGGAGCTACACCTTC. This sequence encodes CASSGSTSGSYTF. Looking up the rest from reference TRBV9 and TRBJ1-2 gives the full variable domain: DSGVTQTPKHLITATGQRVTLRCSPRSGDLSVYWYQQSLDQGLQFLIQYYNGEERAKGNILERFSAQQFPDLHSELNLSSLELGDSALYFCASSGSTSGSYTFGSGTRLTVV.

This clonotype was detected a few times. The chain has TRBV7-9 and TRBJ2-7; tentatively, D is TRBD2 (7 bases). Trimming removed 1 base at V and 4 bases at J, with 8 bases between. The V gene's germline CDR1 is SEHNR and CDR2 FQNEAQ (reference sequence). The CDR3 runs to 13 residues. This CDR3 reads CASSLEGGYEQYF. CDR3 bases: TGTGCCAGCAGCTTAGAGGGGGGGTACGAGCAGTACTTC.

The chain links TRBV20-1 to TRBJ1-2; D is possibly TRBD1 (5 bases). V was trimmed by 0 bases and J by 7 bases, leaving 12 bases between them. The CDR3 totals 13 residues. The germline V gene has CDR1 DFQATT and CDR2 SNEGSKA (reference sequence). CDR3 residues: CSARDHRKRGYTF. CDR3 nucleotides: TGCAGTGCTAGAGATCACAGGAAACGTGGCTACACCTTC.

A few counts support this clonotype. The V and J genes are TRBV7-2 and TRBJ2-2, with TRBD1 identical over 7 bases. V was clipped by 4 bases and J by 0 bases; unmatched bases: 2. Germline V gene sequence: CDR1 SGHTA, CDR2 FQGNSA. CDR3 size: 15 residues. CDR3 residues: CASSWGQSNTGELFF. As DNA, the CDR3 is TGTGCCAGCAGCTGGGGACAGTCGAACACCGGGGAGCTGTTTTTT.

Here the CDR3 DNA reads TGTGCCAGCAGCCCAGGGACAGCTGCTAACTATGGCTACACCTTC. The encoded protein is CASSPGTAANYGYTF. The chain recombines TRBV7-8 with TRBJ1-2, with TRBD1 identical over 7 bases. The CDR3 is made up of 15 amino acids. V lost 5 bases and J lost 0; bases outside the gene matches: 6. CDR1 SGHVS and CDR2 FQNEAQ come from the germline V gene. The whole variable domain, remainder taken from reference TRBV7-8 and TRBJ1-2, is GAGVSQSPRYKVAKRGQDVALRCDPISGHVSLFWYQQALGQGPEFLTYFQNEAQLDKSGLPSDRFFAERPEGSVSTLKIQRTQQEDSAVYLCASSPGTAANYGYTFGSGTRLTVV.

The rearrangement links TRBV12-5 to TRBJ2-2, with 9 bases lining up with TRBD1. The CDR3 totals 14 residues. Germline trimming cut 6 bases from V and 6 bases from J; bases unmatched to any gene: 5. In germline, CDR1 is LGHNT, CDR2 FRNRAP. The CDR3 reads CASGRDRAAGELFF. Here the CDR3 DNA reads TGTGCTAGTGGGAGGGACAGGGCGGCCGGGGAGCTGTTTTTT.

This clonotype has only a few counts. The CDR3 DNA reads as TGTGCCAGCAGTGTAAGCACTAGCGGGGGGAAGACAGATACGCAGTATTTT. Amino acids: CASSVSTSGGKTDTQYF. The chain carries TRBV2 and TRBJ2-3, with 12 bases that match TRBD2. J was trimmed by 3 bases and V by 4 bases; bases with no gene match: 8. Germline assignment: CDR1 SNHLY and CDR2 FYNNEI. CDR3 length equals 17 residues.

This clonotype was seen just once. Here the CDR3 reads CASSSLSGNTIYF. Here the CDR3 DNA reads TGTGCCAGCAGCTCCCTCTCTGGAAACACCATATATTTT. This chain uses TRBV7-9 with TRBJ1-3; unclear D gene. CDR1 is SEHNR and CDR2 is FQNEAQ in the germline V gene (reference sequence). This CDR3 is 13 amino acids long. The germline V and J ends were trimmed by 4 bases and 0 bases, with 4 bases remaining between them.

This clonotype was recorded at least ten times. V and J are TRBV6-1 and TRBJ2-7, with 7 bases lining up with TRBD1. In germline, CDR1 is MNHNS, CDR2 SASEGT. This CDR3 has 14 amino acids. V was pared by 7 bases and J by 0 bases, with 6 bases of the junction left unmatched. CDR3 region: CASNWGQNSYEQYF. CDR3 nucleotide sequence: TGTGCCAGCAATTGGGGACAGAACTCCTACGAGCAGTACTTC.

As regards this clonotype: Mismatch with germline at one junction end may stem from a read error. This sequence joins TRBV20-1 and TRBJ1-5; 8 bases align to TRBD1. The CDR3 runs 15 residues. Germline values: CDR1 DFQATT, CDR2 SNEGSKA (reference sequence). CDR3 residues: CSAPMGAGGNQPRHF. CDR3 nucleotides: TGCAGTGCTCCCATGGGCGCAGGGGGCAATCAGCCCCGGCATTTT.

The chain has TRBV20-1 and TRBJ2-7; 7 positions agree with TRBD2. The germline V gene has CDR1 DFQATT and CDR2 SNEGSKA (reference sequence). After removal of 0 bases from V and 6 bases from J, the junction contained 14 bases not matched to a gene. This CDR3 contains 16 residues. Here the CDR3 reads CSARDARAGEALEQYF. CDR3 nucleotide sequence: TGCAGTGCTAGAGATGCTCGGGCGGGAGAAGCTCTCGAGCAGTACTTC.